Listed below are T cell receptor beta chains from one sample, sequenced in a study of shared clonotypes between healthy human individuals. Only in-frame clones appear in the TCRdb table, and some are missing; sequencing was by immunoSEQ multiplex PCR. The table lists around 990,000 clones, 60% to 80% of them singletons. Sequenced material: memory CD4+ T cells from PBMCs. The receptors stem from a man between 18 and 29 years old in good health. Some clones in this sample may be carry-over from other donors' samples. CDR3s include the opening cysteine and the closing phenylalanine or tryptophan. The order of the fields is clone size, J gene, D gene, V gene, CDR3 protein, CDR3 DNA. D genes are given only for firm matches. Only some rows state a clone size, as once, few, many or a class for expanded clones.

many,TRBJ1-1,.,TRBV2,CASRGGSARTEAFF,TGTGCCAGCAGGGGGGGCTCAGCGAGGACTGAAGCTTTCTTT
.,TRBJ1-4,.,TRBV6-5,CASSTDGNEKLFF,TGTGCCAGCAGTACGGACGGGAATGAAAAACTGTTTTTT
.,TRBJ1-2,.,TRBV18,CASSPSGSNYGYTF,TGTGCCAGCTCACCGTCTGGGAGCAACTATGGCTACACCTTC
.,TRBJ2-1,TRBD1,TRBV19,CASKRDRVYNEQFF,TGTGCCAGTAAGCGGGACAGGGTATACAATGAGCAGTTCTTC
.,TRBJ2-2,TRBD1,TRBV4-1,CASSTRTGLNTGELFF,TGCGCCAGCAGCACGCGGACAGGGTTGAACACCGGGGAGCTGTTTTTT
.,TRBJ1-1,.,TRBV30,CAFTGGQGSEAFF,TGTGCCTTCACTGGTGGGCAGGGTTCTGAAGCTTTCTTT
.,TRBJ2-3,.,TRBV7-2,CASSLRGTSTDTQYF,TGTGCCAGCAGCTTACGCGGGACTAGCACAGATACGCAGTATTTT
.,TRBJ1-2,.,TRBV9,CASSVSGFGYTF,TGTGCCAGCTCTGTTAGTGGGTTCGGCTACACCTTC
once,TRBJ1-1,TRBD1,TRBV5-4,CASSLEVGRGSDTEAFF,TGTGCCAGCAGCTTGGAGGTTGGCAGGGGGTCGGACACTGAAGCTTTCTTT
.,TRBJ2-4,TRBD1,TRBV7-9,CASSSPRTGNIQYF,TGTGCCAGCAGTTCCCCAAGGACAGGCAACATTCAGTACTTC
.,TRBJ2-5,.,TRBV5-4,CASSSTTGQETQYF,TGTGCCAGCAGCTCCACGACAGGACAAGAGACCCAGTACTTC
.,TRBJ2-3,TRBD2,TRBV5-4,CASSLGAGGPRDTQYF,TGTGCCAGCAGCTTGGGGGCGGGAGGGCCCCGGGATACGCAGTATTTT
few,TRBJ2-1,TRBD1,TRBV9,CASSRDRADNEQFF,TGTGCCAGCAGCCGGGACAGGGCCGACAATGAGCAGTTCTTC
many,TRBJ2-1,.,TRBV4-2,CASSRWIDNEQFF,TGTGCCAGCAGCCGGTGGATAGACAATGAGCAGTTCTTC
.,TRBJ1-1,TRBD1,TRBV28,CASSRRTGGNTEAFF,TGTGCCAGCAGTCGGCGGACAGGGGGGAATACTGAAGCTTTCTTT
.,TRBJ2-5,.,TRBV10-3,CAIRGGPEETQYF,TGTGCCATTAGAGGGGGGCCGGAAGAGACCCAGTACTTC
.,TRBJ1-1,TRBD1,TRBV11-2,CASSLDDRGRWTEAFF,TGTGCCAGCAGCTTAGATGACAGGGGGCGGTGGACTGAAGCTTTCTTT
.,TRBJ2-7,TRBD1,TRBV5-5,CASSFTDRGSYEQYF,TGTGCCAGCAGCTTCACGGACAGGGGATCCTACGAGCAGTACTTC
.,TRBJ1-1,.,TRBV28,CASSQPQVAAFF,TGTGCCAGCAGCCAACCCCAAGTTGCAGCTTTCTTT
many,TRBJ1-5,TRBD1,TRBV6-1,CASSNDRVDQPQHF,TGTGCCAGCAGTAACGACAGGGTGGATCAGCCCCAGCATTTT
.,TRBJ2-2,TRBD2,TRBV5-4,CASSKGTSGINTGELFF,TGTGCCAGCAGTAAAGGGACTAGCGGGATTAACACCGGGGAGCTGTTTTTT
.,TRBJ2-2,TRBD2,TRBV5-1,CASRTSENTGELFF,TGCGCCAGCAGGACTAGCGAGAACACCGGGGAGCTGTTTTTT
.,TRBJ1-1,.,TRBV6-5,CASSYGGVDTEAFF,TGTGCCAGCAGTTATGGGGGGGTAGATACTGAAGCTTTCTTT
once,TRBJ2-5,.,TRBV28,CASSYLMMEYF,TGTGCCAGCAGTTACCTGATGATGGAGTACTTC
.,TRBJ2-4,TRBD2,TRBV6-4,CASSESGLAGRNIQYF,TGTGCCAGCAGTGAAAGCGGACTAGCGGGGAGAAACATTCAGTACTTC
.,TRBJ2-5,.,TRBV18,CASSPQSGETQYF,TGTGCCAGCTCACCCCAGAGCGGAGAGACCCAGTACTTC
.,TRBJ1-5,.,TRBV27,CASPILSGTPKTGSAQPQHF,TGTGCCAGCCCCATCCTATCCGGGACACCCAAGACTGGCTCCGCACAGCCCCAGCATTTT
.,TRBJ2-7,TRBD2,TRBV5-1,CASSLPTSGSYEQYF,TGCGCCAGCAGCTTACCGACTAGCGGTTCCTACGAGCAGTACTTC
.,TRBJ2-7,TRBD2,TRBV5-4,CASSLVAGGGEQYF,TGTGCCAGCAGCTTGGTAGCGGGAGGCGGGGAGCAGTACTTC
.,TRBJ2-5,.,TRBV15,CATRPGLQETQYF,TGTGCCACCAGACCGGGCCTCCAAGAGACCCAGTACTTC
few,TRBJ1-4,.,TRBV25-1,CASSEKQGYREKLFF,TGTGCCAGCAGTGAAAAACAGGGTTATCGGGAAAAACTGTTTTTT